These 30 T cell receptor beta chains came from one sample sequenced in a study of patients and donors after allogeneic stem cell transplantation (dated by TCRdb to the early 2020s). Receptor libraries were prepared by RT-PCR. TCRdb lists the instrument as NextSeq 550. TCRdb applied fastp at Q25 and MiXCR to the public reads, then kept only in-frame beta chains. Identical CDR3 proteins give one entry, which carries the most common genes and DNA. In all, the sample holds 800,000 to 1,000,000 distinct CDR3 sequences, and about 20% of those were seen once. The ten largest make up approximately 5.9% of the sample. Material: blood, either unsorted or a sorted T cell fraction (not recorded which). These receptors were taken from a human donor who was either an allogeneic HSCT recipient or a stem cell or donor lymphocyte infusion donor (not recorded which). It is not recorded whose cells these are; they may come from a transplant donor.

The chain recombines TRBV10-3 with TRBJ2-1; the D is unclear. Germline CDR1 and CDR2: ENHRY and SYGVKD. Deletions cut 4 bases from V and 0 bases from J, with 7 bases between. CDR3 size: 14 residues. CDR3 in DNA: TGTGCCATCAGTGGGCCGAGCTCCTACAATGAGCAGTTCTTC. It encodes CAISGPSSYNEQFF.

This clonotype was seen a handful of times. V gene TRBV6-4 combines with J gene TRBJ2-2; unclear D gene. Trimming took off 2 bases at V and 5 bases at J, with 9 bases between the two ends. The germline gives CDR1 MRHNA, CDR2 SNTAGT. The CDR3 sequence is 14 residues long. The CDR3 coding sequence is TGTGCCAGCAGTGACACAGACCGAACCGGGGAGCTGTTTTTT. Its translation: CASSDTDRTGELFF.

This chain uses TRBV12-3 or TRBV12-4 with TRBJ2-3; D may be TRBD2 (6 bases). Trimming removed 1 base at V and 5 bases at J, with 25 bases between. This CDR3 is 19 amino acids long. The CDR3 DNA reads as TGTGCCAGCAGTTTAGTGGGCCGGTTTCGGATAGCGGCGCAAGATACGCAGTATTTT. Amino acids: CASSLVGRFRIAAQDTQYF.

This rearrangement joins TRBV12-5 to TRBJ2-1, with D unresolved. Trimming pared 1 base from V and 9 bases from J, leaving 13 bases between. The germline V gene has CDR1 LGHNT and CDR2 FRNRAP. The CDR3 is 14 residues long. The CDR3 is CASGLGAGPGEQFF. CDR3 nucleotides: TGTGCTAGTGGTTTGGGGGCAGGACCGGGTGAGCAGTTCTTC. Combining the CDR3 with reference TRBV12-5 and TRBJ2-1 gives the whole variable domain DARVTQTPRHKVTEMGQEVTMRCQPILGHNTVFWYRQTMMQGLELLAYFRNRAPLDDSGMPKDRFSAEMPDATLATLKIQPSEPRDSAVYFCASGLGAGPGEQFFGPGTRLTVL.

The table lists this clonotype with a few counts. The V and J genes are TRBV6-5 and TRBJ1-1; no clear D gene. This CDR3 is built from 16 residues. Germline V gives CDR1 MNHEY, CDR2 SVGAGI. V was cut by 1 base and J by 1 base, with 13 bases left in between. The CDR3 loop reads CASSYYASFSNTEAFF. The CDR3 nucleotides are TGTGCCAGCAGTTACTACGCTAGTTTCTCGAACACTGAAGCTTTCTTT.

This clonotype was seen a handful of times. The V and J genes are TRBV5-1 and TRBJ2-1, with a possible D match to TRBD1 (6 bases). The V gene's germline CDR1 is SGHRS and CDR2 YFSETQ. V lost 1 base and J lost 9, with 17 bases in between. CDR3 length: 15 residues. CDR3 DNA: TGCGCCAGCAGCTTGACAGGGAGACAGTTGGGTGAGCAGTTCTTC. Its translation is CASSLTGRQLGEQFF.

The V gene is TRBV6-2 or TRBV6-3, the J gene TRBJ1-2; D remains ambiguous. Germline V gene data show CDR1 as MNHEY and CDR2 as SVGEGT. The CDR3 spans 16 residues. V lost 5 bases and J 0 bases, leaving 16 bases between the germline ends. The CDR3 loop reads CASSGQGRPANYGYTF. CDR3 sequence (DNA): TGTGCCAGCAGTGGTCAAGGACGGCCAGCTAACTATGGCTACACCTTC.

The chain has TRBV12-3 or TRBV12-4 and TRBJ2-3; tentative D call: TRBD1 (6 bases). The V end was cut by 7 bases, the J end by 2 bases, with 16 bases between. The CDR3 extends over 15 amino acids. CDR3: CASIRGAGDTDTQYF. As DNA, the CDR3 is TGTGCCAGCATCCGAGGGGCAGGGGACACAGATACGCAGTATTTT.

The chain couples TRBV5-1 to TRBJ1-1, with D possibly matching TRBD1 (5 bases). CDR1 and CDR2 from the germline V gene are SGHRS and YFSETQ. This CDR3 is built from 13 residues. V lost 4 bases and J lost 1, with 8 bases in between. The CDR3 nucleotides read TGCGCCAGCAGCGACGACAGGAACACTGAAGCTTTCTTT. Residues: CASSDDRNTEAFF.

In its sample, this clonotype was seen a few times. The chain employs TRBV20-1 and TRBJ1-5; D gene unclear. The germline gives CDR1 DFQATT, CDR2 SNEGSKA (reference sequence). The CDR3 totals 14 residues. V gave up 1 base and J gave up 6 bases, with 13 bases separating them. The CDR3 DNA sequence: TGCAGTGCTAGAGTTGACCCGGGAAGTCAGCCCCAGCATTTT. Amino acids: CSARVDPGSQPQHF.

The table lists this clonotype with a few counts. The rearrangement joins TRBV21-1 to TRBJ2-1; TRBD2 is taken as the D call from the table, unchecked against the DNA. TRBV21-1 is described as a pseudogene. The CDR3 covers 18 residues. The CDR3 nucleotides read TGTGCCAGCAGCAATAAATGGGTAGTGCGCGGGGCCTACAATGAGCAGTTCTTC. Translation gives CASSNKWVVRGAYNEQFF.

The sample holds a few counts of this clonotype. This chain uses TRBV5-1 with TRBJ2-3; TRBD1 might be the D (5 bases). This CDR3 has 15 amino acids. The germline V gene encodes CDR1 SGHRS and CDR2 YFSETQ. The V end lost 0 bases, the J end lost 0 bases, and 8 bases lay between the germline ends. CDR3 sequence (DNA): TGCGCCAGCAGCTTGGTGCCAGGGAGCACAGATACGCAGTATTTT. It yields the protein CASSLVPGSTDTQYF.

The V and J genes are TRBV6-6 and TRBJ2-3, with D maybe TRBD2 (5 bases). V gave up 10 bases and J gave up 6 bases, with 17 bases separating them. This CDR3 has 13 amino acids. Germline V gene sequence: CDR1 MNHNY, CDR2 SVGAGI (reference sequence). The CDR3 here is CAIEDGDLDTQYF. The CDR3 DNA reads as TGTGCCATCGAGGACGGGGATCTCGATACGCAGTATTTT.

CDR3 protein: CASRLTVNTEAFF. The CDR3 coding sequence is TGCGCCAGCAGATTGACAGTTAACACTGAAGCTTTCTTT. V usage is TRBV5-1 and J usage is TRBJ1-1; D is perhaps TRBD1 (5 bases). The CDR3 runs 13 residues. The V end was cut by 5 bases, the J end by 2 bases, with 10 bases between. Germline CDR1 SGHRS, CDR2 YFSETQ.

The V and J genes are TRBV4-3 and TRBJ2-1, with D perhaps TRBD1 (6 bases). Germline loops: CDR1 LGHNA, CDR2 YSLEER. CDR3 length: 17 amino acids. Trimming cost V 0 bases and J 8 bases, with 20 bases left between them. CDR3 sequence reads: CASSQDSTGTPSDEQFF. CDR3 nucleotides: TGCGCCAGCAGCCAAGATAGTACTGGGACACCGAGCGATGAGCAGTTCTTC.

The J gene is TRBJ1-5, the V gene TRBV18; D is unresolved. The CDR3 runs to 14 residues. Germline CDR1 and CDR2: KGHSH and LQKENI. V was trimmed by 6 bases and J by 0 bases, leaving 9 bases between them. The CDR3 bases are TGTGCCAGCTCCGGGTCTTATAGCAATCAGCCCCAGCATTTT. This encodes CASSGSYSNQPQHF.

The chain carries TRBV18 and TRBJ2-5, with 9 bases identical to TRBD1. CDR1 is KGHSH and CDR2 is LQKENI in the germline V gene. The CDR3 covers 15 residues. The junction had 10 bases not matched to a gene; V was cut back by 6 bases and J by 5 bases. The CDR3, as DNA: TGTGCCAGCTCCCGTAATACAGGGGGCGACGAGACCCAGTACTTC. Translating it yields CASSRNTGGDETQYF.

V and J are TRBV6-1 and TRBJ2-5; possibly TRBD1 or TRBD2 for D (6 bases each). CDR3 length: 18 residues. Trimming left V 6 bases short and J 4 bases short, with 27 bases between. Germline V gives CDR1 MNHNS, CDR2 SASEGT. For the CDR3, the DNA is TGTGCCAGCAGCCCCCCCAAACTTCTCGTGGGGGGCTCAGAGACCCAGTACTTC. Its protein is CASSPPKLLVGGSETQYF.

V and J are TRBV5-1 and TRBJ2-5; no clear D. This CDR3 is 14 amino acids long. The germline V gene has CDR1 SGHRS and CDR2 YFSETQ. Trimming took off 3 bases at V and 1 base at J, with 10 bases between the two ends. The chain's CDR3 is CASSSTLFQETQYF. CDR3 sequence (DNA): TGCGCCAGCAGCTCGACACTTTTCCAAGAGACCCAGTACTTC. Full variable domain (outside the CDR3, taken from reference TRBV5-1 and TRBJ2-5): KAGVTQTPRYLIKTRGQQVTLSCSPISGHRSVSWYQQTPGQGLQFLFEYFSETQRNKGNFPGRFSGRQFSNSRSEMNVSTLELGDSALYLCASSSTLFQETQYFGPGTRLLVL.

V gene TRBV2 combines with J gene TRBJ2-1; TRBD1 agrees at 10 bases. With 4 bases clipped from V and 9 bases from J, the junction kept 12 bases outside the gene matches. The germline gives CDR1 SNHLY, CDR2 FYNNEI. CDR3 size: 16 residues. The CDR3 nucleotides read TGTGCCAGCAGTGCAACACCGGGACAGGGGAGCGTTGAGCAGTTCTTC. As protein: CASSATPGQGSVEQFF.

The chain has TRBV5-1 and TRBJ2-2; tentatively, D is TRBD1 (5 bases). Per the germline V gene, CDR1 is SGHRS and CDR2 is YFSETQ. The CDR3 runs to 16 residues. Trimming left V 2 bases short and J 5 bases short, with 16 bases between. The CDR3 sequence: CASSLLTVGSTGELFF. The CDR3 DNA is TGCGCCAGCAGCTTATTGACAGTCGGGTCTACCGGGGAGCTGTTTTTT.

This chain links TRBV12-3 or TRBV12-4 with TRBJ2-5; D is ambiguous. Trimming removed 6 bases at V and 5 bases at J, with 16 bases between. This CDR3 has 14 residues. In DNA, the CDR3 is TGTGCCAGCAGCTCCGGGCCCTCCGGGGAGACCCAGTACTTC. Its protein is CASSSGPSGETQYF.

This clonotype came up a few times. This chain links TRBV12-3 or TRBV12-4 with TRBJ1-4, with a possible D match to TRBD1 (5 bases). V was trimmed by 4 bases and J by 7 bases, leaving 16 bases between them. The CDR3 has 15 amino acids. CDR3 loop: CASSSYQGGGEKLFF. The CDR3 DNA follows: TGTGCCAGCAGTTCCTATCAGGGTGGGGGTGAAAAACTGTTTTTT.

This clonotype was recorded at least ten times. The chain has TRBV12-3 or TRBV12-4 and TRBJ1-2, with 8 bases that match TRBD1. After removal of 6 bases from V and 5 bases from J, the junction contained 8 bases not matched to a gene. This CDR3 spans 14 amino acids. The CDR3 coding sequence is TGTGCCAGCAGGTTGACAGGGGCGTCATATGGCTACACCTTC. Its protein product is CASRLTGASYGYTF.

This clonotype was seen repeatedly, ten times or more. The chain joins TRBV29-1 to TRBJ2-3; no clear D gene. Trimming left V 7 bases short and J 5 bases short, with 19 bases between. CDR1 is SQVTM, CDR2 ANQGSEA, per germline. The CDR3 covers 14 residues. CDR3 loop: CSAQVGIGRDTQYF. CDR3 DNA: TGCAGCGCCCAAGTCGGTATAGGGCGAGATACGCAGTATTTT.

This chain uses TRBV20-1 with TRBJ1-1, with no clear D. The CDR3 consists of 12 residues. Germline V gives CDR1 DFQATT, CDR2 SNEGSKA (reference sequence). The V gene lost 3 bases and the J gene lost 2 bases, with 7 bases spanning the gap. CDR3 nucleotides: TGCAGTGCTAGGCGCAGAAACACTGAAGCTTTCTTT. Translating it yields CSARRRNTEAFF.

This clonotype occurred a few times. The chain has TRBV7-2 and TRBJ1-1; no reliable D call. V shed 3 bases and J shed 6 bases, with 11 bases lying between them. The CDR3 sequence is 13 residues long. Germline CDR1 reads SGHTA; CDR2 reads FQGNSA. The CDR3 coding sequence is TGTGCCAGCAGCTTGGCATCGGCTCCTGAAGCTTTCTTT. Protein product: CASSLASAPEAFF.

The chain links TRBV20-1 to TRBJ2-1; TRBD2 matches at 7 bases. The J segment lost 7 bases and the V segment lost 1 base, leaving 10 bases of the junction unmatched. The CDR3 length is 15 residues. CDR1 is DFQATT and CDR2 is SNEGSKA in the germline V gene (reference sequence). The CDR3 coding sequence is TGCAGTGCTAGAGGCTCGCCGGGAGGAGGGAATGAGCAGTTCTTC. This sequence encodes CSARGSPGGGNEQFF.

This chain joins TRBV6-1 and TRBJ2-2; 8 bases are shared with TRBD1. The V and J ends lost 6 bases and 7 bases, in that order; junction bases with no gene match: 7. The germline gives CDR1 MNHNS, CDR2 SASEGT. The CDR3 is 14 amino acids. This CDR3 is CASRFRGRDGELFF. DNA of the CDR3: TGTGCCAGCAGGTTCAGGGGGCGGGACGGGGAGCTGTTTTTT.

This sequence joins TRBV30 and TRBJ2-3, with D possibly being TRBD1 or TRBD2 (5 bases each). Trimming left V 0 bases short and J 2 bases short, with 12 bases between. In germline, CDR1 is GTSNPN, CDR2 SVGIG (reference sequence). The CDR3 totals 15 residues. The CDR3 coding sequence is TGTGCCTGGAGTGTACTGAGGGGCTTCACAGATACGCAGTATTTT. Residues: CAWSVLRGFTDTQYF.